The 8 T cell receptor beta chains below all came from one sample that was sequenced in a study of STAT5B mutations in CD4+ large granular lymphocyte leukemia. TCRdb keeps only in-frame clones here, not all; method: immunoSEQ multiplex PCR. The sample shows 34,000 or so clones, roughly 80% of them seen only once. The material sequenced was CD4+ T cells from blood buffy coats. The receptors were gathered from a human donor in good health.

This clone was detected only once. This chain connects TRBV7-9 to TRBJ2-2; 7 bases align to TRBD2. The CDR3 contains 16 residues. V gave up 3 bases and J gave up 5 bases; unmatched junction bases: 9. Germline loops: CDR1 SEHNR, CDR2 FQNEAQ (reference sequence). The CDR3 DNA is TGTGCCAGCAGCTTTACCGTCGCCGGGGGGACCGGGGAGCTGTTTTTT. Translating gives CASSFTVAGGTGELFF.

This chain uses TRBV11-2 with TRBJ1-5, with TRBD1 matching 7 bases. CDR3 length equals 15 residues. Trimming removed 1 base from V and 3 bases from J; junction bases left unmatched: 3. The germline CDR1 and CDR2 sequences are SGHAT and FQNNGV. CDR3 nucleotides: TGTGCCAGCAGCTTAGGGACAGGCCCCAATCAGCCCCAGCATTTT. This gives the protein CASSLGTGPNQPQHF.

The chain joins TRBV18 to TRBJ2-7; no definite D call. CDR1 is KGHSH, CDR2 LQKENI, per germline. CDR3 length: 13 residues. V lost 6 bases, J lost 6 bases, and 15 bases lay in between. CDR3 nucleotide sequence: TGTGCCAGCTCCCCCCCCGTGGTTTCCGAGCAGTACTTC. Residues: CASSPPVVSEQYF.

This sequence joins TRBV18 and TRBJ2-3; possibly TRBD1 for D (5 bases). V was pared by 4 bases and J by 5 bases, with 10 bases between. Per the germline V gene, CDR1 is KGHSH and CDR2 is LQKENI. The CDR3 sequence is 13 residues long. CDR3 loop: CASSLNQGDTQYF. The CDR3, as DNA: TGTGCCAGCTCACTAAACCAGGGAGATACGCAGTATTTT.

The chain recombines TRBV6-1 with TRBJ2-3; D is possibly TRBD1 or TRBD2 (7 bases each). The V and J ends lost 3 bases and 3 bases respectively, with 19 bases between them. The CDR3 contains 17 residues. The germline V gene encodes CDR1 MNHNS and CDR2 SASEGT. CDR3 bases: TGTGCCAGCAGTGATCTACAGGGGCTAGCGGAGACAGATACGCAGTATTTT. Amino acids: CASSDLQGLAETDTQYF.

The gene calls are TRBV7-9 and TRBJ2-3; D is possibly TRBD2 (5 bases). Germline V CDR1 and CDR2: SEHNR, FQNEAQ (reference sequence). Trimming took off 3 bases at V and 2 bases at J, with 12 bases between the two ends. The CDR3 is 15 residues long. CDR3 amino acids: CASSFWEYPTDTQYF. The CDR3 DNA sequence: TGTGCCAGCAGCTTTTGGGAGTACCCCACAGATACGCAGTATTTT.

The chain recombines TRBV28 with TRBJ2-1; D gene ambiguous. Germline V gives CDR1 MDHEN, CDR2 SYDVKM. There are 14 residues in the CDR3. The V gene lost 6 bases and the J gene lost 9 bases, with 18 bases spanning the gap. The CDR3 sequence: CASSRPDLGGEQFF. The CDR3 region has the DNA TGTGCCAGCAGCCGCCCCGATCTGGGCGGTGAGCAGTTCTTC. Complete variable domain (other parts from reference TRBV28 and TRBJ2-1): DVKVTQSSRYLVKRTGEKVFLECVQDMDHENMFWYRQDPGLGLRLIYFSYDVKMKEKGDIPEGYSVSREKKERFSLILESASTNQTSMYLCASSRPDLGGEQFFGPGTRLTVL.

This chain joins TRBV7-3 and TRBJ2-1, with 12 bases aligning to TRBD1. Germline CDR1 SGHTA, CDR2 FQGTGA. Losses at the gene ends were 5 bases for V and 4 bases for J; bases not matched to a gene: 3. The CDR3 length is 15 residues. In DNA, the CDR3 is TGTGCCAGCAGCGGGGACAGGGGGCAATACAATGAGCAGTTCTTC. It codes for CASSGDRGQYNEQFF.